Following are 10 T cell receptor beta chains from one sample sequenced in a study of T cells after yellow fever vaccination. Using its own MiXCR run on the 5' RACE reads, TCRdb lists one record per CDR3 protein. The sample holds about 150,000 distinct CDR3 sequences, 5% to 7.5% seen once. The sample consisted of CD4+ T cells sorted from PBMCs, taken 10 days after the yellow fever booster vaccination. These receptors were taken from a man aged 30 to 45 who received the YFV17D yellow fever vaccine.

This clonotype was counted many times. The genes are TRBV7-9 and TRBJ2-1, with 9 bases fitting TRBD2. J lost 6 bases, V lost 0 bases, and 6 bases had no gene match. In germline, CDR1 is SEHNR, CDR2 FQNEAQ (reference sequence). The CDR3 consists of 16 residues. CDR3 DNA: TGTGCCAGCAGCTTAGCTGGGCTAGCGGGACTCAATGAGCAGTTCTTC. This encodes CASSLAGLAGLNEQFF.

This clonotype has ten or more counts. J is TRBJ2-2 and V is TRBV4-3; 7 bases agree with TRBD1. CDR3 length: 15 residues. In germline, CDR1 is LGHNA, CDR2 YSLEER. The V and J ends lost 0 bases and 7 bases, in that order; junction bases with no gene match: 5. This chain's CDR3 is CASSQEPQGSGELFF. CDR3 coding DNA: TGCGCCAGCAGCCAAGAGCCACAGGGGAGCGGGGAGCTGTTTTTT.

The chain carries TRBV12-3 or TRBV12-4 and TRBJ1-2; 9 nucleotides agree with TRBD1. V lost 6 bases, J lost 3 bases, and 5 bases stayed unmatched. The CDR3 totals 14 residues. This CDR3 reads CASRRDREYYGYTF. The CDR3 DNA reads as TGTGCCAGCAGGCGGGACAGGGAATACTATGGCTACACCTTC.

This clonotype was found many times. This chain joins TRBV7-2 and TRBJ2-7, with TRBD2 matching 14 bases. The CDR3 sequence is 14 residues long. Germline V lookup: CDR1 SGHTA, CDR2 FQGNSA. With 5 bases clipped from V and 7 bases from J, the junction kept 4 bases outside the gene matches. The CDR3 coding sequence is TGTGCCAGCAGCGTGACTAGCGGGAGGGTTGAGCAGTACTTC. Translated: CASSVTSGRVEQYF.

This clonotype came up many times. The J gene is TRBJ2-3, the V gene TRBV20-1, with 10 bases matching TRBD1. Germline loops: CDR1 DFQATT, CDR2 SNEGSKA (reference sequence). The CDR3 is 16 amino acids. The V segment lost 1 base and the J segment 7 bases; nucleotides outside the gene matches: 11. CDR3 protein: CSARAPPGQGTHTQYF. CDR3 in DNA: TGCAGTGCTAGAGCCCCACCGGGACAGGGGACACATACGCAGTATTTT.

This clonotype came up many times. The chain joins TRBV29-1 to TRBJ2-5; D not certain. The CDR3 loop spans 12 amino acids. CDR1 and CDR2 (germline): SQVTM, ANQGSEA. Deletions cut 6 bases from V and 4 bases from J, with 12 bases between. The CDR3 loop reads CSVKTGGETQYF. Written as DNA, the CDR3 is TGCAGCGTGAAGACCGGTGGAGAGACCCAGTACTTC.

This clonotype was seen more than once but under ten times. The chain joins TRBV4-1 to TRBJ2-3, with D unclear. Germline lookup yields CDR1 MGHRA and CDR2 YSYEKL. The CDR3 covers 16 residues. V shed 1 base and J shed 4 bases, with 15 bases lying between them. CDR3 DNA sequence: TGCGCCAGCAGCCAAGTCGTCCCTAATGGGGCAGATACGCAGTATTTT. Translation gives CASSQVVPNGADTQYF.

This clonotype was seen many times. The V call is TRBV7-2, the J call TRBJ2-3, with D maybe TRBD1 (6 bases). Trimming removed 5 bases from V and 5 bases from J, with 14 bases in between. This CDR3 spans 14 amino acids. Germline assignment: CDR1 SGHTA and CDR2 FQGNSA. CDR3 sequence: CASSPKTGIDTQYF. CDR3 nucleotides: TGTGCCAGCAGCCCAAAAACAGGGATAGATACGCAGTATTTT.

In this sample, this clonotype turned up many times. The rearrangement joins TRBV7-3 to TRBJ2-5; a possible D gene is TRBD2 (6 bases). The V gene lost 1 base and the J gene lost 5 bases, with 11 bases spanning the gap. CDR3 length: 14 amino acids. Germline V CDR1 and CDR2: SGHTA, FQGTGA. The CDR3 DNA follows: TGTGCCAGCAGCTTAATCGGGACTCCTGAGACCCAGTACTTC. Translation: CASSLIGTPETQYF.

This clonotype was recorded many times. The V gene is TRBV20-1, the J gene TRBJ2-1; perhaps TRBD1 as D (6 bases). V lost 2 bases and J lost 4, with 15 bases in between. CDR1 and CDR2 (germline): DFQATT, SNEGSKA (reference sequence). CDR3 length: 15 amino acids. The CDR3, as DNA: TGCAGTGCTAGACCTCGGGGACACGGATACAATGAGCAGTTCTTC. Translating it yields CSARPRGHGYNEQFF.